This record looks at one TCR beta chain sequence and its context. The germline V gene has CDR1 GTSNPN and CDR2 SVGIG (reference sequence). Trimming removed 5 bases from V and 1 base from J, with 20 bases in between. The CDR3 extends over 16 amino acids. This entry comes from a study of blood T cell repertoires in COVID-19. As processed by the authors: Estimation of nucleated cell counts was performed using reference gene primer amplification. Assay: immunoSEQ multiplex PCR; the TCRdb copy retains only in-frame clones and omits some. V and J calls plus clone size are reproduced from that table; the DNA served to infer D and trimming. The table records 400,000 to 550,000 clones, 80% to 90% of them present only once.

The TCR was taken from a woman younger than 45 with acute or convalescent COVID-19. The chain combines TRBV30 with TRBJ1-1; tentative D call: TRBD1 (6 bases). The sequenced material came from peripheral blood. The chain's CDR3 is CAWGGLSGRGNTEAFF. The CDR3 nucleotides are TGTGCCTGGGGTGGGTTGAGTGGCAGGGGGAACACTGAAGCTTTCTTT.